This T cell receptor beta chain is drawn from a study of CD8 T cells in Susac syndrome. Findings of the study overall: The authors acknowledged that the study's TCR sequencing and HLA analysis involved relatively few individuals.

For this clonotype: Antigen: not known.

When the RNA was reverse transcribed, random hexamers were used with an input of 0.5 to 1 ug. TCRdb re-analysed the immunoSEQ multiplex PCR reads in MiXCR, keeping a single row per CDR3 protein. This sample yields over 95,000 distinct CDR3 sequences, of which roughly 90% are seen a single time; approximately 0.11% belongs to the top ten. Trimming stripped 0 bases from V and 6 bases from J, with 8 bases between. Germline lookup yields CDR1 SGHDT and CDR2 YYEEEE. This CDR3 is 13 amino acids long. The sequence was collected from a human donor in good health. V and J are TRBV5-6 and TRBJ2-3; D remains ambiguous. Sequencing used CD8+ T cells from PBMCs. The CDR3 DNA reads as TGTGCCAGCAGCTTGGGGAATTCCGATACGCAGTATTTT. Its translation: CASSLGNSDTQYF.